This T cell receptor (beta chain) comes out of a study of cytomegalovirus exposure and HLA in healthy donors. The trim removed 1 base at V and 1 base at J, leaving 5 bases unmatched. Germline-derived CDR1 and CDR2 are SEHNR and FQNEAQ (reference sequence). The CDR3 sequence is 16 residues long. The study ran its PCR with 60 Vbeta and 13 Jbeta primers. Assay: immunoSEQ multiplex PCR; the TCRdb copy retains only in-frame clones and omits some. Found here are 90,000 to 150,000 clones, 63% of them singletons; the top ten hold over 8%. The chain is built from TRBV7-9 and TRBJ2-3, with TRBD1 identical over 7 bases. The sequencing input was PBMCs. The sequence came from a man aged 35 to 55 in good health and CMV-seropositive. The CDR3 region has the DNA TGTGCCAGCAGCTTAGACCGGGACAGTCGCACAGATACGCAGTATTTT. Amino acids: CASSLDRDSRTDTQYF.